This TCR beta chain was identified during a study of T cells in Graves' hyperthyroidism and ophthalmopathy. Study-wide findings and caveats: Stable hyperthyroidism and ophthalmopathy were separated using 13 V-J signatures.

Template material for amplifying TCR beta CDR3 regions consisted of RNA transcripts. The HTBI set primed first-round TCR CDR3 RT-PCR. One entry per CDR3 protein, called by TCRdb with MiXCR from the multiplex PCR reads. The table records roughly 420,000 distinct CDR3 sequences, 15% to 18% of them present only once. Fresh peripheral blood, 10 ml, was the source of the PBMCs. This clonotype came up many times. Its cognate antigen is unknown. The sequenced sample was blood. The origin of this receptor is a woman under 30 with Graves' hyperthyroidism.

CDR3 in amino acids: CASSLYHLAGGPRSYEQYF. As DNA, the CDR3 is TGCGCCAGCAGCTTATACCACCTAGCGGGAGGGCCAAGGTCCTACGAGCAGTACTTC. The V and J genes are TRBV5-1 and TRBJ2-7, with 12 bases identical to TRBD2. Trimming at V came to 2 bases and at J to 1 base, leaving 13 bases not matched to a gene. CDR3 length equals 19 residues. CDR1 is SGHRS, CDR2 YFSETQ, per germline.